These 26 T cell receptor beta chains were all obtained from the same sample, sequenced in a study of human T cells and chemical hapten exposure. MiXCR, run by TCRdb on the 5' RACE reads, gives a single entry per CDR3 protein. In the table there are under 150,000 distinct CDR3 sequences, roughly 19% of which are singletons. Researchers extracted total RNA from unfractionated whole blood. These receptors all come from a human donor in good health.

This clonotype was counted between two and nine times. The chain couples TRBV30 to TRBJ2-7; 9 bases line up with TRBD2. Germline V CDR1 and CDR2: GTSNPN, SVGIG (reference sequence). After removal of 1 base from V and 6 bases from J, the junction contained 4 bases not matched to a gene. This CDR3 contains 13 residues. CDR3 nucleotides: TGTGCCTGGAGTGGGCCTAGCGGGACCGAGCAGTACTTC. Translation: CAWSGPSGTEQYF.

The V call is TRBV7-9, the J call TRBJ2-3; no definite D call. The V end was cut by 7 bases, the J end by 1 base, with 6 bases between. This CDR3 is built from 12 residues. Germline assignment: CDR1 SEHNR and CDR2 FQNEAQ (reference sequence). The CDR3 protein is CASTDRTDTQYF. CDR3 nucleotide sequence: TGTGCCAGCACCGACCGCACAGATACGCAGTATTTT.

The rearrangement links TRBV7-9 to TRBJ1-4, with D uncertain. CDR3 length: 16 amino acids. Germline V gene sequence: CDR1 SEHNR, CDR2 FQNEAQ (reference sequence). V was clipped by 6 bases and J by 0 bases, with 14 bases between them. In DNA, the CDR3 is TGTGCCAGCAGTTCCTCGGACCCTGCAACTAATGAAAAACTGTTTTTT. It encodes CASSSSDPATNEKLFF. The full variable domain, with the rest looked up from reference TRBV7-9 and TRBJ1-4, is DTGVSQNPRHKITKRGQNVTFRCDPISEHNRLYWYRQTLGQGPEFLTYFQNEAQLEKSRLLSDRFSAERPKGSFSTLEIQRTEQGDSAMYLCASSSSDPATNEKLFFGSGTQLSVL.

This chain links TRBV20-1 with TRBJ1-1; D gene uncertain. The CDR3 contains 16 residues. V lost 1 base to trimming and J lost 4 bases, with 19 bases between them. Germline CDR1 is DFQATT and CDR2 is SNEGSKA (reference sequence). Written as DNA, the CDR3 is TGCAGTGCTAGAGTCTTGTGGTATGGTAGTCTCACTGAAGCTTTCTTT. This gives the protein CSARVLWYGSLTEAFF.

The chain combines TRBV7-9 with TRBJ2-5; D may correspond to TRBD1 or TRBD2 (5 bases each). This CDR3 comprises 14 residues. The V gene lost 6 bases and the J gene lost 1 base, with 12 bases spanning the gap. Germline CDR1 SEHNR, CDR2 FQNEAQ (reference sequence). The CDR3 loop is CASRLPGPQETQYF. The CDR3 DNA is TGTGCCAGCAGGCTTCCGGGACCCCAAGAGACCCAGTACTTC.

In its sample, this clonotype was seen a few times. V and J are TRBV28 and TRBJ2-7, with a tentative D call TRBD2 (7 bases). CDR3 size: 16 residues. With 5 bases removed from V and 4 bases from J, the gap between germline ends came to 21 bases. Germline CDR1 reads MDHEN; CDR2 reads SYDVKM. The DNA of the CDR3 is TGTGCCAGCAGTACCTTAGGGGGGAGGGCCCGGTACGAGCAGTACTTC. Protein product: CASSTLGGRARYEQYF.

This clonotype was observed a few times. V usage is TRBV29-1 and J usage is TRBJ1-2; no reliable D call. The CDR3 is made up of 11 amino acids. The germline V gene has CDR1 SQVTM and CDR2 ANQGSEA. Trimming cost V 1 base and J 6 bases, with 6 bases left between them. The DNA of the CDR3 is TGCAGCGTTGAAGGGCTAAATGGCTACACCTTC. As protein: CSVEGLNGYTF.

This clonotype showed up just a few times. The V call is TRBV7-2, the J call TRBJ2-3; D is possibly TRBD2 (5 bases). This CDR3 comprises 16 residues. The germline V gene has CDR1 SGHTA and CDR2 FQGNSA. Trimming stripped 1 base from V and 0 bases from J, with 11 bases between. CDR3 sequence reads: CASSLERGWSTDTQYF. CDR3 nucleotide sequence: TGTGCCAGCAGCTTAGAGCGCGGGTGGAGCACAGATACGCAGTATTTT. Full variable domain (outside the CDR3, taken from reference TRBV7-2 and TRBJ2-3): GAGVSQSPSNKVTEKGKDVELRCDPISGHTALYWYRQSLGQGLEFLIYFQGNSAPDKSGLPSDRFSAERTGGSVSTLTIQRTQQEDSAVYLCASSLERGWSTDTQYFGPGTRLTVL.

The V gene is TRBV20-1, the J gene TRBJ2-3; D is possibly TRBD2 (6 bases). CDR3 length: 13 amino acids. V was cut by 5 bases and J by 2 bases, with 11 bases left in between. Germline lookup yields CDR1 DFQATT and CDR2 SNEGSKA (reference sequence). In DNA, the CDR3 is TGCAGTGCTCCCGGGAGTTACACAGATACGCAGTATTTT. The encoded protein is CSAPGSYTDTQYF.

The rearrangement joins TRBV14 to TRBJ1-2; TRBD1 is a possible D gene (5 bases). From germline, CDR1 is SGHDN and CDR2 FVKESK. Trimming left V 4 bases short and J 4 bases short, with 16 bases between. The CDR3 consists of 15 residues. The DNA for the CDR3 is TGTGCCAGCAGCCCCAGGGATTCAGTTGGCTATGGCTACACCTTC. Translated: CASSPRDSVGYGYTF.

This clonotype occurred a few times. V and J are TRBV28 and TRBJ2-6; 8 bases are a match to TRBD1. Looked up from germline, CDR1 is MDHEN and CDR2 is SYDVKM. Trimming took 4 bases from V and 2 from J; bases not matched to a gene: 1. The CDR3 loop spans 15 amino acids. The CDR3 DNA is TGTGCCAGCAGTTCCAGGGGGCCTGGGGCCAACGTCCTGACTTTC. It translates to CASSSRGPGANVLTF.

This clonotype showed up just a few times. The chain couples TRBV27 to TRBJ2-3, with D unclear. The germline gives CDR1 MNHEY, CDR2 SMNVEV (reference sequence). The V gene lost 2 bases and the J gene lost 0 bases, with 9 bases spanning the gap. The CDR3 has 15 amino acids. CDR3 DNA: TGTGCCAGCAGTTTACGCGCAGTTAGCACAGATACGCAGTATTTT. Translated, it gives CASSLRAVSTDTQYF.

The CDR3 nucleotides are TGTGCCAGCAGTTTAGTCTTAGCCAGGGGATTTCTCGGTGGGGCCAACGTCCTGACTTTC. Translating gives CASSLVLARGFLGGANVLTF. The V and J genes are TRBV12-3 or TRBV12-4 and TRBJ2-6, with D tentatively TRBD1 (6 bases). The CDR3 runs 20 residues. Between the trimmed V and J ends, which lost 1 base and 3 bases, there was a span of 22 bases.

This clonotype has more than one count but fewer than ten. The V and J genes are TRBV30 and TRBJ2-7, with unresolved D. The CDR3 has 12 amino acids. The germline V gene encodes CDR1 GTSNPN and CDR2 SVGIG (reference sequence). Trimming took off 3 bases at V and 0 bases at J, with 6 bases between the two ends. The CDR3 DNA follows: TGTGCCTGGAGCCCGGGCTCCTACGAGCAGTACTTC. The encoded protein is CAWSPGSYEQYF.

The gene calls are TRBV4-1 and TRBJ1-1, with 8 bases fitting TRBD1. Germline V gene lookup returns CDR1 MGHRA and CDR2 YSYEKL. The junction had 8 bases not matched to a gene; V was cut back by 3 bases and J by 5 bases. The CDR3 is made up of 15 amino acids. The CDR3, as DNA: TGCGCCAGCAGCCACCGGACAGGGCGAGGGACTGAAGCTTTCTTT. It codes for CASSHRTGRGTEAFF.

CDR3 bases: TGTGCCAGCAGTACCAGGACTAGCGGGAGTAGAGAGACCCAGTACTTC. It encodes CASSTRTSGSRETQYF. The rearrangement joins TRBV28 to TRBJ2-5, with 13 bases identical to TRBD2. There are 16 residues in the CDR3. Trimming removed 5 bases from V and 4 bases from J; junction bases left unmatched: 7. CDR1 is MDHEN, CDR2 SYDVKM, per germline.

This clonotype has just a few counts. This chain connects TRBV5-1 to TRBJ2-3, with D tentatively TRBD2 (6 bases). From germline, CDR1 is SGHRS and CDR2 YFSETQ. The V gene lost 0 bases and the J gene lost 1 base, with 12 bases spanning the gap. The CDR3 extends over 16 amino acids. CDR3 sequence reads: CASSLAVTGGTDTQYF. The CDR3 nucleotides read TGCGCCAGCAGCTTGGCCGTGACGGGAGGCACAGATACGCAGTATTTT.

The genes are TRBV6-4 and TRBJ1-5; D gene unclear. Germline lookup yields CDR1 MRHNA and CDR2 SNTAGT. Between the trimmed V and J ends, which lost 5 bases and 0 bases, there was a span of 5 bases. The CDR3 consists of 13 residues. The CDR3, as DNA: TGTGCCAGCAGTACCAATAGCAATCAGCCCCAGCATTTT. Its protein product is CASSTNSNQPQHF.

This chain uses TRBV7-2 with TRBJ2-3; TRBD2 aligns across 10 bases. The CDR3 is 19 residues long. J was trimmed by 5 bases and V by 3 bases; bases with no gene match: 17. Germline V lookup: CDR1 SGHTA, CDR2 FQGNSA. CDR3 region: CASSFPSPSAGGAGDTQYF. CDR3 coding DNA: TGTGCCAGCAGCTTCCCGTCCCCCTCAGCGGGAGGGGCGGGAGATACGCAGTATTTT.

The gene calls are TRBV10-1 and TRBJ2-1; 8 bases match TRBD2. In germline, CDR1 is WNHNN, CDR2 SYGVQD (reference sequence). Trimming removed 10 bases from V and 8 bases from J; junction bases left unmatched: 13. This CDR3 region has 14 residues. The CDR3 loop reads CATQTSAGAHEQFF. The CDR3 bases are TGCGCCACCCAAACGTCAGCGGGAGCCCATGAGCAGTTCTTC.

V is TRBV5-4 and J is TRBJ1-2; tentative D call: TRBD1 (5 bases). Germline V gene data show CDR1 as SGHNT and CDR2 as YYREEE (reference sequence). Trimming pared 0 bases from V and 5 bases from J, leaving 11 bases between. CDR3 length equals 14 residues. The CDR3 DNA follows: TGTGCCAGCAGCTTGGGGACATACCTATATGGCTACACCTTC. Amino acids: CASSLGTYLYGYTF.

This clonotype has only a few counts. The chain uses TRBV7-9 and TRBJ2-1; D is uncertain. The CDR3 consists of 13 residues. The V gene lost 5 bases and the J gene lost 5 bases, with 10 bases spanning the gap. CDR1 is SEHNR, CDR2 FQNEAQ, per germline (reference sequence). This CDR3 is CASSDLNHNEQFF. In DNA form, the CDR3 reads TGTGCCAGCAGCGACCTTAACCACAATGAGCAGTTCTTC. Based on the CDR3 plus reference TRBV7-9 and TRBJ2-1, the full variable domain is DTGVSQNPRHKITKRGQNVTFRCDPISEHNRLYWYRQTLGQGPEFLTYFQNEAQLEKSRLLSDRFSAERPKGSFSTLEIQRTEQGDSAMYLCASSDLNHNEQFFGPGTRLTVL.

This sequence joins TRBV5-1 and TRBJ1-1; D remains unclear. V gave up 1 base and J gave up 0 bases, with 7 bases separating them. The CDR3 covers 14 residues. Germline CDR1 and CDR2: SGHRS and YFSETQ. CDR3 sequence (DNA): TGCGCCAGCAGCTTGTCCGCAGTGAACACTGAAGCTTTCTTT. This sequence encodes CASSLSAVNTEAFF. The complete variable domain, with remaining parts taken from reference TRBV5-1 and TRBJ1-1, reads KAGVTQTPRYLIKTRGQQVTLSCSPISGHRSVSWYQQTPGQGLQFLFEYFSETQRNKGNFPGRFSGRQFSNSRSEMNVSTLELGDSALYLCASSLSAVNTEAFFGQGTRLTVV.

This chain uses TRBV27 with TRBJ2-3; 12 bases agree with TRBD2. The V and J ends lost 2 bases and 3 bases, in that order; junction bases with no gene match: 3. The CDR3 loop spans 16 amino acids. Germline values: CDR1 MNHEY, CDR2 SMNVEV (reference sequence). The CDR3 region is CASSLRGTSGTDTQYF. CDR3 nucleotides: TGTGCCAGCAGTTTAAGAGGGACTAGCGGGACAGATACGCAGTATTTT.

V usage is TRBV29-1 and J usage is TRBJ2-3; no firm D call. Germline V lookup: CDR1 SQVTM, CDR2 ANQGSEA. This CDR3 region has 15 residues. V gave up 7 bases and J gave up 3 bases, with 20 bases separating them. The CDR3 DNA reads TGCAGCGCCCGCCCCAGGTCGAGCTTGACAGATACGCAGTATTTT. This codes for CSARPRSSLTDTQYF.

The chain links TRBV27 to TRBJ1-1; tentatively, D is TRBD1 (5 bases). The CDR3 is made up of 15 amino acids. V lost 4 bases and J 0 bases, leaving 12 bases between the germline ends. Germline values: CDR1 MNHEY, CDR2 SMNVEV (reference sequence). The CDR3 coding sequence is TGTGCCAGCAGTTCCCCCACGGGGGTGAACACTGAAGCTTTCTTT. The encoded protein is CASSSPTGVNTEAFF.